The T cell receptor (beta chain) under discussion was sequenced for a study of cytomegalovirus exposure and HLA in healthy donors. This clone appeared a few times. Use of 60 Vbeta and 13 Jbeta primers characterized the PCR. Authors' analysis steps: Unique TCR beta chains totaled roughly 81 million in a later count, with around 10 million of them shared. Using immunoSEQ multiplex PCR, the repertoire was profiled, and TCRdb retains in-frame clones only, with some absent. D and trimming come from the DNA, and the V and J calls and clone size come from that table. The sample contains roughly 130,000 clones, around 8.5% of which appear only once. The CDR3 runs 16 residues. Trimming cost V 1 base and J 0 bases; bases outside gene matches: 3. Germline CDR1 reads SGHDT; CDR2 reads YYEEEE.

The chain recombines TRBV5-6 with TRBJ2-3; 9 nucleotides align to TRBD2. The TCR was taken from a man aged 35 to 55 in good health and CMV-seronegative. The sample consisted of PBMCs. The chain's CDR3 is CASSLPTSGSTDTQYF. CDR3 bases: TGTGCCAGCAGCTTGCCGACTAGCGGAAGCACAGATACGCAGTATTTT. The variable domain in full, completed from reference TRBV5-6 and TRBJ2-3, reads DAGVTQSPTHLIKTRGQQVTLRCSPKSGHDTVSWYQQALGQGPQFIFQYYEEEERQRGNFPDRFSGHQFPNYSSELNVNALLLGDSALYLCASSLPTSGSTDTQYFGPGTRLTVL.